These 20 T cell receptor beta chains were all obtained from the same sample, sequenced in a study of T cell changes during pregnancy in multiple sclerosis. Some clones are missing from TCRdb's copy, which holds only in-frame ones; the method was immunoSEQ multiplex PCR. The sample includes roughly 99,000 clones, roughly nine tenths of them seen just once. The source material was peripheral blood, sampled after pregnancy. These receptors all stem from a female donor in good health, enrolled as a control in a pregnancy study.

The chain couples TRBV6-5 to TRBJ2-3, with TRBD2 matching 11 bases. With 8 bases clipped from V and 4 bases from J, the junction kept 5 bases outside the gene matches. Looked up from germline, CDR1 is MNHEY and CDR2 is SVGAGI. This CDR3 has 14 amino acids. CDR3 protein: CASGLAGGPDTQYF. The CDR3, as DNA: TGTGCCAGCGGTCTAGCGGGGGGTCCAGATACGCAGTATTTT.

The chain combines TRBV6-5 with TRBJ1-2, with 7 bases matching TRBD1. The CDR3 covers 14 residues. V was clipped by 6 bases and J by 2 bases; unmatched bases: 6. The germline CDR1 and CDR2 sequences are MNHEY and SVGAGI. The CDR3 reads CASSQQGFNYGYTF. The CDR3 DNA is TGTGCCAGCAGCCAACAGGGGTTCAACTATGGCTACACCTTC.

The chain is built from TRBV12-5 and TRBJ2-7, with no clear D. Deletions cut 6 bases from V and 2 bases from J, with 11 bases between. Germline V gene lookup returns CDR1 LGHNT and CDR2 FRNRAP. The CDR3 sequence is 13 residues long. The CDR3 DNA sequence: TGTGCTAGTGGCCCAGGCGACACCTACGAGCAGTACTTC. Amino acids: CASGPGDTYEQYF.

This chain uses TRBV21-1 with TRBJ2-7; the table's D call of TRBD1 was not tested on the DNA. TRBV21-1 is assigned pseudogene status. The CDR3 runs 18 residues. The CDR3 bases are TGTGCCAGCAGCAAAGAGCTTTTGGACAGGTCCAACTGCTACGAGCAGTACTTC. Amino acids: CASSKELLDRSNCYEQYF.

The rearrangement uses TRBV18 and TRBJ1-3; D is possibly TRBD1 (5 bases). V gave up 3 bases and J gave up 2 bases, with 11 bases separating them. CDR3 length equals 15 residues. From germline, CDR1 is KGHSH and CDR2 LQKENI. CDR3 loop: CASSPTTDTGNTIYF. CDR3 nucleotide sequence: TGTGCCAGCTCACCTACGACGGACACTGGAAACACCATATATTTT.

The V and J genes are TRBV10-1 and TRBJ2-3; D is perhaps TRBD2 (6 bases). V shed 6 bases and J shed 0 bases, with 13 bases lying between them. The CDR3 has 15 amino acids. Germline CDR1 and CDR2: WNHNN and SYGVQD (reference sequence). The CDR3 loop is CASSEGLPSTDTQYF. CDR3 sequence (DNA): TGCGCCAGCAGCGAAGGACTACCTAGCACAGATACGCAGTATTTT.

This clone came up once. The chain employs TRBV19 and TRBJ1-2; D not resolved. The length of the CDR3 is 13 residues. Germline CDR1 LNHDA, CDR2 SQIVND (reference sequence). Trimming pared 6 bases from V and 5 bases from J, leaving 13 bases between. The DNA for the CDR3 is TGTGCCAGTAGAACTGGGCAAGTGTATGGCTACACCTTC. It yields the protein CASRTGQVYGYTF.

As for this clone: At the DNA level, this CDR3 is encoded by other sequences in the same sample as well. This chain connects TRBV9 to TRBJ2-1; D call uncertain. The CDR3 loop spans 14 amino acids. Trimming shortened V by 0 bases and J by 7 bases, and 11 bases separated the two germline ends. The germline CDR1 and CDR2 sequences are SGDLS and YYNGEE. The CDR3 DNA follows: TGTGCCAGCAGCGTAGTTTCGGGTGGGAATGAGCAGTTCTTC. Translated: CASSVVSGGNEQFF.

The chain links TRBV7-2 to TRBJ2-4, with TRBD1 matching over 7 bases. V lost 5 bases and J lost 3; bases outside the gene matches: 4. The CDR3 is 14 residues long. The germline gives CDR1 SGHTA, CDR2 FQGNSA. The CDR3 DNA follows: TGTGCCAGCAGCCGCCGGGACAGCAAAAACATTCAGTACTTC. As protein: CASSRRDSKNIQYF.

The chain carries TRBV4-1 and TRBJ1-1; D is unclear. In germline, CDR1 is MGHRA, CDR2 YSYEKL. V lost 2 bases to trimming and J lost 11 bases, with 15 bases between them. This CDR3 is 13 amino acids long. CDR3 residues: CASSQLTPPEAFF. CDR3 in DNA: TGCGCCAGCAGCCAACTTACCCCACCGGAGGCTTTCTTT.

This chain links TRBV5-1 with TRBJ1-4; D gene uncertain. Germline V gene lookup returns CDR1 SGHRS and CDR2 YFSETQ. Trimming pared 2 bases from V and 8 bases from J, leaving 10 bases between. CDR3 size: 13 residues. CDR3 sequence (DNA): TGCGCCAGCAGCTTTCGTCCGGGGGAAAAACTGTTTTTT. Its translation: CASSFRPGEKLFF.

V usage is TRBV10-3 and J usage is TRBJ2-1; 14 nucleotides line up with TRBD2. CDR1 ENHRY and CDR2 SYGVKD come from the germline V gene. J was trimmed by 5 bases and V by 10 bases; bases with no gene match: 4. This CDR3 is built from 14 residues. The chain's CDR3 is CATTGLAGDNEQFF. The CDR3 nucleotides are TGTGCCACGACGGGACTAGCGGGGGACAATGAGCAGTTCTTC.

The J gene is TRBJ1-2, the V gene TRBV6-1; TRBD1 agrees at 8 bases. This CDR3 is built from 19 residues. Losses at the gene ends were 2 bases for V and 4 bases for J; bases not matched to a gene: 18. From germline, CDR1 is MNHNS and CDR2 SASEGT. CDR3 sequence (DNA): TGTGCCAGCAGTGAATTGGGTGGGACAGGTGCCGCACTCTTCTATGGCTACACCTTC. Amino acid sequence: CASSELGGTGAALFYGYTF.

In DNA form, the CDR3 reads TGTGCCAGCAGCTTTGGCGGGAACACTGAAGCTTTCTTT. Encoded protein: CASSFGGNTEAFF. The rearrangement uses TRBV5-6 and TRBJ1-1; no clear D gene. Germline V gives CDR1 SGHDT, CDR2 YYEEEE. The germline V and J ends were trimmed by 2 bases and 1 base, with 6 bases remaining between them. The CDR3 sequence is 13 residues long.

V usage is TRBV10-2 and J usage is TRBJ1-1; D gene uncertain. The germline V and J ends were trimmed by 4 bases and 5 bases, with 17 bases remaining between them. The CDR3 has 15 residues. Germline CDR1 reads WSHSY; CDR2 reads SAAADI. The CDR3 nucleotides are TGCGCCAGCAGTGGGCTCCAGACCGGCGGGACTGAAGCTTTCTTT. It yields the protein CASSGLQTGGTEAFF.

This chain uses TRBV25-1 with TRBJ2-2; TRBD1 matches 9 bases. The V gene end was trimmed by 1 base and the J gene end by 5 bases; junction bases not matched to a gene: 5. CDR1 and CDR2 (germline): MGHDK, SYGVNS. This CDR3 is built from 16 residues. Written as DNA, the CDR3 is TGTGCCAGCAGTGAATTGACAGGGGGAAGAACCGGGGAGCTGTTTTTT. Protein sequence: CASSELTGGRTGELFF.

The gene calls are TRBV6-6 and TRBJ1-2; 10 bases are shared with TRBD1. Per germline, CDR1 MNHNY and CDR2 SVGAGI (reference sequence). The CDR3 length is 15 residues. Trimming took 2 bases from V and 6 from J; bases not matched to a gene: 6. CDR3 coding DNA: TGTGCCAGCAGTTACACGACAGGGGGCTGGGATGGCTACACCTTC. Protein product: CASSYTTGGWDGYTF.

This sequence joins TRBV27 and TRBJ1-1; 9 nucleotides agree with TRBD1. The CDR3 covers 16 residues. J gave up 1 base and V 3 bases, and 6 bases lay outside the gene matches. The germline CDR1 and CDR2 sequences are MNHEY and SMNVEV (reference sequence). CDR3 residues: CASSFNRGLGNTEAFF. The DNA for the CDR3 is TGTGCCAGCAGTTTTAACAGGGGGCTGGGGAACACTGAAGCTTTCTTT.

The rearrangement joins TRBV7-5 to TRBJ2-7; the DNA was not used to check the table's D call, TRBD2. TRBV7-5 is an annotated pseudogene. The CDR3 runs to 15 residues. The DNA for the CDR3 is TGTGCCAGAAGCTGCGGGACTAGCGGTGCCTACGAGCAGTACTTC. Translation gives CARSCGTSGAYEQYF.

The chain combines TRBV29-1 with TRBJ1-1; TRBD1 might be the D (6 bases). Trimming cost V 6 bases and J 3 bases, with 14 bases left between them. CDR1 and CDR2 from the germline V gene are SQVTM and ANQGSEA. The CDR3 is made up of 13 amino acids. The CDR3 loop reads CSVGALRDTEAFF. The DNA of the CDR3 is TGCAGCGTGGGGGCACTCCGGGACACTGAAGCTTTCTTT.